The 18 T cell receptor beta chains below come from one sample, sequenced in a study of read filtering for tumor transcriptome and immune sequencing. From roughly 390 ng of RNA, a library with molecular barcoded alpha/delta and beta/gamma adaptors was made. MiXCR was run by TCRdb on the reads, yielding one entry per CDR3 protein. The table lists roughly 130,000 distinct CDR3 sequences, around 13% of them singletons. The source material was a population of CD138-negative cells sorted from bone marrow. The receptors here all came from a donor at least 40 years old with multiple myeloma.

This clonotype was picked up many times. This chain joins TRBV5-1 and TRBJ2-3; D unclear. The CDR3 covers 14 residues. From germline, CDR1 is SGHRS and CDR2 YFSETQ. Trimming cost V 0 bases and J 2 bases, with 7 bases left between them. CDR3 DNA: TGCGCCAGCAGCTTGGCGGATGTCACAGATACGCAGTATTTT. Protein product: CASSLADVTDTQYF. Based on the CDR3 plus reference TRBV5-1 and TRBJ2-3, the full variable domain is KAGVTQTPRYLIKTRGQQVTLSCSPISGHRSVSWYQQTPGQGLQFLFEYFSETQRNKGNFPGRFSGRQFSNSRSEMNVSTLELGDSALYLCASSLADVTDTQYFGPGTRLTVL.

This clonotype was detected ten times or more. This rearrangement joins TRBV9 to TRBJ2-4; 10 bases are shared with TRBD1. This CDR3 has 15 amino acids. CDR1 SGDLS and CDR2 YYNGEE come from the germline V gene. V gave up 4 bases and J gave up 8 bases; unmatched junction bases: 9. The CDR3 bases are TGTGCCAGCAGCATCAGACAGGGGGCTGGAGACATTCAGTACTTC. Its protein product is CASSIRQGAGDIQYF. Variable domain in full (rest from reference TRBV9 and TRBJ2-4): DSGVTQTPKHLITATGQRVTLRCSPRSGDLSVYWYQQSLDQGLQFLIQYYNGEERAKGNILERFSAQQFPDLHSELNLSSLELGDSALYFCASSIRQGAGDIQYFGAGTRLSVL.

J is TRBJ2-3 and V is TRBV5-1; either TRBD1 or TRBD2 may fit D (5 bases each). Trimming pared 4 bases from V and 0 bases from J, leaving 15 bases between. CDR1 and CDR2 (germline): SGHRS, YFSETQ. The CDR3 totals 16 residues. The CDR3 loop is CASSLLGDPSTDTQYF. In DNA form, the CDR3 reads TGCGCCAGCAGCCTCCTTGGGGACCCTAGCACAGATACGCAGTATTTT.

At least ten counts were recorded for this clonotype. The chain uses TRBV18 and TRBJ1-5; 11 bases are shared with TRBD1. CDR1 and CDR2 from the germline V gene are KGHSH and LQKENI. V lost 4 bases to trimming and J lost 0 bases; unmatched junction nucleotides: 11. The CDR3 totals 19 residues. CDR3 DNA: TGTGCCAGCTCACGGTTACCGGGACAGGGGGACTATAGCAATCAGCCCCAGCATTTT. Translation gives CASSRLPGQGDYSNQPQHF.

This clonotype was seen only a few times. This may stem from a read error, because a much larger clone lies one nucleotide away. V is TRBV29-1 and J is TRBJ2-6; D may correspond to TRBD1 or TRBD2 (5 bases each). Germline values: CDR1 SQVTM, CDR2 ANQGSEA. Trimming took 7 bases from V and 3 from J, leaving 16 bases between them. This CDR3 spans 15 amino acids. CDR3 bases: TGCAGCGCTCGACTGCCGGGGCTTGGGGCCAACGTCCTGACTTTC. Translating gives CSARLPGLGANVLTF.

This clonotype was counted at least ten times. The chain carries TRBV29-1 and TRBJ2-7, with a weak D call TRBD1 (6 bases). The V end lost 4 bases, the J end lost 5 bases, and 18 bases lay between the germline ends. The CDR3 loop spans 14 amino acids. Germline CDR1 and CDR2: SQVTM and ANQGSEA. CDR3 sequence reads: CSVARDTKGNEQYF. CDR3 in DNA: TGCAGCGTTGCCCGGGACACAAAGGGGAACGAGCAGTACTTC.

In its sample, this clonotype was seen many times. The J gene is TRBJ2-2, the V gene TRBV29-1; 10 nucleotides match TRBD2. The trim removed 3 bases at V and 6 bases at J, leaving 7 bases unmatched. The germline CDR1 and CDR2 sequences are SQVTM and ANQGSEA. The CDR3 covers 15 residues. CDR3 nucleotide sequence: TGCAGCGTTGAGTTCAGCGGGAGGGATCCCGGGGAGCTGTTTTTT. This encodes CSVEFSGRDPGELFF.

At least ten counts were recorded for this clonotype. The chain is built from TRBV7-3 and TRBJ2-1; 8 bases line up with TRBD2. The CDR3 spans 16 residues. CDR1 and CDR2 from the germline V gene are SGHTA and FQGTGA. V trimming: 4 bases; J trimming: 4 bases; junction bases outside the gene matches: 9. CDR3 amino acids: CASSSNGGDSYNEQFF. The CDR3, as DNA: TGTGCCAGCAGCTCCAACGGGGGGGATTCTTACAATGAGCAGTTCTTC.

The sample holds many counts of this clonotype. The chain couples TRBV20-1 to TRBJ1-4, with 9 bases aligning to TRBD1. The CDR3 is made up of 14 amino acids. Germline V gene sequence: CDR1 DFQATT, CDR2 SNEGSKA (reference sequence). Trimming took 4 bases from V and 6 from J; bases not matched to a gene: 6. CDR3 nucleotides: TGCAGTGCTAAACAGGGGGCGTTGGATGAAAAACTGTTTTTT. This codes for CSAKQGALDEKLFF.

This clonotype occurred many times. V is TRBV7-8 and J is TRBJ2-6, with 7 nucleotides matching TRBD1. J gave up 0 bases and V 5 bases, and 19 bases lay outside the gene matches. The CDR3 length is 21 residues. Germline assignment: CDR1 SGHVS and CDR2 FQNEAQ. The CDR3 loop is CASSPRLLGRQGDSGANVLTF. DNA of the CDR3: TGTGCCAGCAGCCCCCGCCTCCTGGGGAGACAGGGAGACTCTGGGGCCAACGTCCTGACTTTC.

This rearrangement joins TRBV6-6 to TRBJ2-5; 9 bases line up with TRBD2. The CDR3 sequence is 15 residues long. After removal of 6 bases from V and 3 bases from J, the junction contained 8 bases not matched to a gene. CDR1 MNHNY and CDR2 SVGAGI come from the germline V gene (reference sequence). In DNA form, the CDR3 reads TGTGCCAGCAGGAAATTGGGACTAGCAGAAGAGACCCAGTACTTC. Translated, it gives CASRKLGLAEETQYF.

The V gene is TRBV5-4, the J gene TRBJ2-7; D is uncertain. The CDR3 runs to 13 residues. Germline CDR1 and CDR2: SGHNT and YYREEE (reference sequence). Trimming took off 2 bases at V and 5 bases at J, with 11 bases between the two ends. CDR3: CASSFERNNEQYF. The CDR3 region has the DNA TGTGCCAGCAGCTTCGAACGAAACAACGAGCAGTACTTC.

The sample holds many counts of this clonotype. The V and J genes are TRBV6-5 and TRBJ2-3; 8 nucleotides align to TRBD1. CDR3 size: 14 residues. The germline gives CDR1 MNHEY, CDR2 SVGAGI. After removal of 7 bases from V and 4 bases from J, the junction contained 7 bases not matched to a gene. The CDR3 here is CASKDRGRPDTQYF. The CDR3 DNA follows: TGTGCCAGCAAAGACAGGGGCCGACCAGATACGCAGTATTTT.

This clonotype appeared many times. The rearrangement joins TRBV7-9 to TRBJ2-3; no definite D call. CDR3 length: 15 residues. The V gene's germline CDR1 is SEHNR and CDR2 FQNEAQ (reference sequence). Trimming took off 1 base at V and 5 bases at J, with 13 bases between the two ends. The CDR3 spells CASSLVGAVGDTQYF. The CDR3 DNA reads TGTGCCAGCAGCTTAGTAGGTGCGGTGGGAGATACGCAGTATTTT.

This clonotype was counted many times. V and J are TRBV20-1 and TRBJ2-3, with 11 bases matching TRBD2. CDR3 length equals 20 residues. The V segment lost 0 bases and the J segment 6 bases; nucleotides outside the gene matches: 20. Germline assignment: CDR1 DFQATT and CDR2 SNEGSKA (reference sequence). This chain's CDR3 is CSAREGRVAGGHGLWDTQYF. CDR3 in DNA: TGCAGTGCTAGAGAAGGAAGGGTAGCGGGGGGGCATGGTCTGTGGGATACGCAGTATTTT.

Remarks on this clonotype: A read error may account for a junction end that differs from germline. The chain has TRBV5-6 and TRBJ2-3, with 12 bases matching TRBD1. This CDR3 has 15 residues. CDR1 and CDR2 (germline): SGHDT, YYEEEE. CDR3 nucleotides: TGTGCCAGCTGCCTTGGGACAGGGGGCGGAGATATGCAGTATTTT. It is translated as CASCLGTGGGDMQYF.

This clonotype was counted at least ten times. This chain uses TRBV4-1 with TRBJ2-1; 13 bases agree with TRBD2. The ends lost 4 bases at V and 0 bases at J; junction bases unmatched: 9. This CDR3 comprises 19 residues. CDR1 is MGHRA and CDR2 is YSYEKL in the germline V gene. The CDR3 DNA reads TGCGCCAGCAGCCTGTCGGGACTAGCGGGGCGTAGCTCCTACAATGAGCAGTTCTTC. Translating gives CASSLSGLAGRSSYNEQFF.

For this clonotype: It is likely a read error: a sequence one base away is far more abundant. The J gene is TRBJ2-1, the V gene TRBV6-2 or TRBV6-3; TRBD2 matches at 11 bases. The V gene end was trimmed by 0 bases and the J gene end by 9 bases; junction bases not matched to a gene: 13. The length of the CDR3 is 18 residues. Looked up from germline, CDR1 is MNHEY and CDR2 is SVGEGT. CDR3 nucleotide sequence: TGTGCCAGCAGTTACTCTCTAGCGGGAGGCCCAACGAACAGTGAGCAGTTCTTC. As protein: CASSYSLAGGPTNSEQFF.